A single sample is the source of the 22 T cell receptor beta chains below, sequenced in a study of shared clonotypes between healthy human individuals. Profiling relied on immunoSEQ multiplex PCR, and the TCRdb table lists in-frame clones only, not all of them. There are hundreds of thousands of clones in the sample; less than 80% occur only once, and under 2% lies in the top ten. Sequences were obtained from memory CD4+ T cells sorted from blood. Subset meaning: CD45RA-negative fraction. These receptors were collected from a woman aged 25 to 39 in good health.

The chain is built from TRBV10-2 and TRBJ2-1; 11 positions agree with TRBD2. The CDR3 is made up of 16 amino acids. With 3 bases clipped from V and 4 bases from J, the junction kept 5 bases outside the gene matches. Germline CDR1 and CDR2: WSHSY and SAAADI. This chain's CDR3 is CASSETSGSVYNEQFF. In nucleotides, the CDR3 is TGCGCCAGCAGTGAAACTAGCGGGAGCGTTTACAATGAGCAGTTCTTC.

In its sample, this clone was seen many times. The chain uses TRBV7-2 and TRBJ2-5; no firm D call. CDR1 and CDR2 (germline): SGHTA, FQGNSA. The CDR3 sequence is 14 residues long. V lost 4 bases and J lost 5, with 14 bases in between. The CDR3 spells CASSSPGRLETQYF. CDR3 sequence (DNA): TGTGCCAGCAGCTCCCCAGGTCGCTTGGAGACCCAGTACTTC. Filled out from reference TRBV7-2 and TRBJ2-5, the complete variable domain reads GAGVSQSPSNKVTEKGKDVELRCDPISGHTALYWYRQSLGQGLEFLIYFQGNSAPDKSGLPSDRFSAERTGGSVSTLTIQRTQQEDSAVYLCASSSPGRLETQYFGPGTRLLVL.

This rearrangement joins TRBV6-4 to TRBJ2-7; 8 bases align to TRBD2. The CDR3 consists of 17 residues. Germline assignment: CDR1 MRHNA and CDR2 SNTAGT. The V and J ends lost 0 bases and 6 bases, in that order; junction bases with no gene match: 13. The CDR3 DNA follows: TGTGCCAGCAGTGACTCGAAGGGAAGCGGGAGTACCGCCGAGCAGTACTTC. Its protein product is CASSDSKGSGSTAEQYF.

V and J are TRBV28 and TRBJ1-1; the D gene is possibly TRBD1 (5 bases). Trimming removed 7 bases from V and 4 bases from J, with 25 bases in between. CDR3 length: 17 residues. Germline V gene lookup returns CDR1 MDHEN and CDR2 SYDVKM. The CDR3 here is CASTPIGTLKWRTEAFF. Here the CDR3 DNA reads TGTGCCAGCACCCCTATCGGGACCCTAAAATGGCGCACTGAAGCTTTCTTT.

V gene TRBV19 combines with J gene TRBJ2-4; D unresolved. Per germline, CDR1 LNHDA and CDR2 SQIVND (reference sequence). This CDR3 has 14 amino acids. V shed 1 base and J shed 9 bases, with 13 bases lying between them. This CDR3 is CASSIGQQAAIQYF. CDR3 nucleotide sequence: TGTGCCAGTAGTATAGGCCAGCAAGCAGCCATTCAGTACTTC.

The chain recombines TRBV4-1 with TRBJ2-1, with D unresolved. Germline CDR1 MGHRA, CDR2 YSYEKL. V was shortened by 0 bases and J by 4 bases, with 4 bases between the two germline ends. The CDR3 is 13 amino acids. CDR3: CASSQDLYNEQFF. In nucleotides, the CDR3 is TGCGCCAGCAGCCAAGACTTATACAATGAGCAGTTCTTC.

The chain links TRBV6-4 to TRBJ1-1; 10 nucleotides agree with TRBD1. The V and J ends lost 2 bases and 5 bases, in that order; junction bases with no gene match: 2. This CDR3 spans 14 amino acids. Germline V CDR1 and CDR2: MRHNA, SNTAGT. The CDR3 is CASSDGTGVTEAFF. The CDR3 coding sequence is TGTGCCAGCAGTGACGGGACAGGGGTTACTGAAGCTTTCTTT.

The chain employs TRBV28 and TRBJ1-4, with 8 bases matching TRBD1. V lost 8 bases, J lost 5 bases, and 4 bases stayed unmatched. Germline V lookup: CDR1 MDHEN, CDR2 SYDVKM. The CDR3 consists of 13 residues. DNA of the CDR3: TGTGCCAGCCGACAGGGGTGGAATGAAAAACTGTTTTTT. This encodes CASRQGWNEKLFF. The entire variable domain, with the rest obtained from reference TRBV28 and TRBJ1-4, is as follows: DVKVTQSSRYLVKRTGEKVFLECVQDMDHENMFWYRQDPGLGLRLIYFSYDVKMKEKGDIPEGYSVSREKKERFSLILESASTNQTSMYLCASRQGWNEKLFFGSGTQLSVL.

The table lists this clone with a count of one. In the same sample, other DNA sequences code for this CDR3. This chain joins TRBV18 and TRBJ1-5; D gene unclear. This CDR3 region has 13 residues. The V gene's germline CDR1 is KGHSH and CDR2 LQKENI. V was clipped by 6 bases and J by 5 bases, with 11 bases between them. The DNA of the CDR3 is TGTGCCAGCTCCCCGACTGAAGATCAGCCCCAGCATTTT. Translating it yields CASSPTEDQPQHF.

The chain links TRBV5-1 to TRBJ2-7, with 9 bases lining up with TRBD2. Per the germline V gene, CDR1 is SGHRS and CDR2 is YFSETQ. Losses at the gene ends were 3 bases for V and 0 bases for J; bases not matched to a gene: 13. The CDR3 contains 18 residues. CDR3 in amino acids: CASSWEREDLIPSYEQYF. Written as DNA, the CDR3 is TGCGCCAGCAGCTGGGAGCGGGAGGATTTAATACCCTCCTACGAGCAGTACTTC. Variable domain in full (rest from reference TRBV5-1 and TRBJ2-7): KAGVTQTPRYLIKTRGQQVTLSCSPISGHRSVSWYQQTPGQGLQFLFEYFSETQRNKGNFPGRFSGRQFSNSRSEMNVSTLELGDSALYLCASSWEREDLIPSYEQYFGPGTRLTVT.

In DNA, the CDR3 is TGTGCCAGCAGTTTCCGGGCGGACGGTAAAGAGACCCAGTACTTC. It specifies CASSFRADGKETQYF. This chain links TRBV27 with TRBJ2-5; D gene unclear. CDR1 is MNHEY, CDR2 SMNVEV, per germline (reference sequence). The V gene lost 3 bases and the J gene lost 3 bases, with 14 bases spanning the gap. The CDR3 runs 15 residues.

In its sample, this clone was seen many times. Other DNA sequences from this sample encode an identical CDR3 as well. The CDR3 nucleotides read TGCGCCAGCAGCTTGGGGGGAGGCACCACAGATACGCAGTATTTT. Protein: CASSLGGGTTDTQYF. The rearrangement uses TRBV5-1 and TRBJ2-3; D perhaps matches TRBD2 (6 bases). The V gene's germline CDR1 is SGHRS and CDR2 YFSETQ. The CDR3 has 15 amino acids. The V end was cut by 0 bases, the J end by 2 bases, with 10 bases between. The variable domain in full, completed from reference TRBV5-1 and TRBJ2-3, reads KAGVTQTPRYLIKTRGQQVTLSCSPISGHRSVSWYQQTPGQGLQFLFEYFSETQRNKGNFPGRFSGRQFSNSRSEMNVSTLELGDSALYLCASSLGGGTTDTQYFGPGTRLTVL.

The genes are TRBV7-7 and TRBJ2-5, with 12 positions matching TRBD1. The CDR3 has 16 residues. Trimming took 4 bases from V and 4 from J; bases not matched to a gene: 7. The germline V gene encodes CDR1 SSHAT and CDR2 FNYEAQ (reference sequence). CDR3 bases: TGTGCCAGCAGCTCAACCGGGACAGGGGGCACAGAGACCCAGTACTTC. Translation gives CASSSTGTGGTETQYF.

The V call is TRBV5-5, the J call TRBJ1-2; D gene unclear. Germline values: CDR1 SGHKS, CDR2 YYEKEE (reference sequence). V was cut by 0 bases and J by 2 bases, with 8 bases left in between. The CDR3 is 14 amino acids. In DNA, the CDR3 is TGTGCCAGCAGCTTGGCCCCAGCGAACTATGGCTACACCTTC. Its translation is CASSLAPANYGYTF. Based on the CDR3 plus reference TRBV5-5 and TRBJ1-2, the full variable domain is DAGVTQSPTHLIKTRGQQVTLRCSPISGHKSVSWYQQVLGQGPQFIFQYYEKEERGRGNFPDRFSARQFPNYSSELNVNALLLGDSALYLCASSLAPANYGYTFGSGTRLTVV.

The chain joins TRBV19 to TRBJ2-7; 8 nucleotides agree with TRBD2. The CDR3 consists of 15 residues. The ends lost 4 bases at V and 3 bases at J; junction bases unmatched: 8. The germline V gene encodes CDR1 LNHDA and CDR2 SQIVND (reference sequence). CDR3 region: CASSNMAAGGYEQYF. In DNA, the CDR3 is TGTGCCAGTAGTAATATGGCGGCGGGGGGCTACGAGCAGTACTTC. Together with reference TRBV19 and TRBJ2-7, the CDR3 gives the full variable domain: DGGITQSPKYLFRKEGQNVTLSCEQNLNHDAMYWYRQDPGQGLRLIYYSQIVNDFQKGDIAEGYSVSREKKESFPLTVTSAQKNPTAFYLCASSNMAAGGYEQYFGPGTRLTVT.

The chain links TRBV29-1 to TRBJ2-3; TRBD2 matches at 9 bases. In germline, CDR1 is SQVTM, CDR2 ANQGSEA. CDR3 length equals 17 residues. Unmatched junction bases numbered 16, after V lost 4 bases and J lost 5 bases. For the CDR3, the DNA is TGCAGCGTTGTAATGGTAGCCAGCGGGAGGTTCGAAGATACGCAGTATTTT. Encoded protein: CSVVMVASGRFEDTQYF.

This clone was found once. V usage is TRBV7-9 and J usage is TRBJ2-1; maybe TRBD2 (6 bases). CDR1 and CDR2 (germline): SEHNR, FQNEAQ (reference sequence). The CDR3 runs to 18 residues. V lost 4 bases, J lost 6 bases, and 25 bases lay in between. CDR3 bases: TGTGCCAGCAGCTCGAGGGGTGCGGGACCAGCCATGCTCAATGAGCAGTTCTTC. As protein: CASSSRGAGPAMLNEQFF.

V is TRBV18 and J is TRBJ2-7; 10 nucleotides line up with TRBD2. Germline CDR1 is KGHSH and CDR2 is LQKENI. The V and J ends lost 1 base and 6 bases, in that order; junction bases with no gene match: 12. This CDR3 has 17 residues. In DNA form, the CDR3 reads TGTGCCAGCTCACCACAGAATAGCGGGGGGATTCATGTCGAGCAGTACTTC. Its translation: CASSPQNSGGIHVEQYF.

This rearrangement joins TRBV28 to TRBJ1-2; TRBD1 matches 9 bases. The CDR3 length is 17 residues. The trim removed 6 bases at V and 3 bases at J, leaving 14 bases unmatched. CDR1 is MDHEN and CDR2 is SYDVKM in the germline V gene. The CDR3 DNA reads as TGTGCCAGCAGGTCAACAGGGGGCAAGGATTACGACTATGGCTACACCTTC. Translating it yields CASRSTGGKDYDYGYTF.

The V gene is TRBV6-5, the J gene TRBJ2-6; D gene uncertain. Germline CDR1 is MNHEY and CDR2 is SVGAGI. Trimming cost V 2 bases and J 2 bases, with 10 bases left between them. The CDR3 consists of 16 residues. CDR3 loop: CASSYPSPAGANVLTF. The CDR3 region has the DNA TGTGCCAGCAGTTACCCCTCGCCTGCTGGGGCCAACGTCCTGACTTTC.

The chain employs TRBV5-1 and TRBJ2-1; D is possibly TRBD1 or TRBD2 (5 bases each). Looked up from germline, CDR1 is SGHRS and CDR2 is YFSETQ. Trimming took off 0 bases at V and 5 bases at J, with 15 bases between the two ends. This CDR3 contains 16 residues. The CDR3 spells CASSLDAPWGNNEQFF. The CDR3 bases are TGCGCCAGCAGCTTGGATGCCCCTTGGGGGAACAATGAGCAGTTCTTC.

Details on this clone: A read error is possible here, since a much larger clone lies one base away. The J gene is TRBJ1-5, the V gene TRBV28, with unresolved D. Germline-derived CDR1 and CDR2 are MDHEN and SYDVKM. This CDR3 spans 13 amino acids. V was clipped by 1 base and J by 0 bases, with 1 base between them. The CDR3, as DNA: TGTGCCAGCAGTTTATTTAGCAATCAGCCCCAGCATTTT. It yields the protein CASSLFSNQPQHF.